Following are 5 T cell receptor beta chains from one sample sequenced in a study of blood T cells in healthy people across ages. The second PCR ran about 6 to 11 cycles with a sample-barcoded 5' primer and J-beta primers. MiXCR was run by TCRdb on the 5' RACE reads, yielding one entry per CDR3 protein. The sample records about 1,800,000 distinct CDR3 sequences, 28% being singletons. Sequenced: blood. The source of these receptors is a woman younger than 45 in good health.

This clonotype was counted a few times. V usage is TRBV12-3 or TRBV12-4 and J usage is TRBJ2-1, with 8 positions matching TRBD2. The V gene end was trimmed by 9 bases and the J gene end by 0 bases; junction bases not matched to a gene: 7. The CDR3 is 15 amino acids. The chain's CDR3 is CASIAGTSSYNEQFF. The CDR3 DNA reads TGTGCCAGTATAGCGGGAACCTCCTCCTACAATGAGCAGTTCTTC.

This clonotype occurred a few times. The chain is built from TRBV5-1 and TRBJ1-3, with D possibly TRBD1 on 5 matching bases. This CDR3 is 16 amino acids long. The ends were cut back, 2 bases at V and 0 bases at J, with 12 bases in the middle. Per germline, CDR1 SGHRS and CDR2 YFSETQ. The CDR3 sequence is CASSFGGASSGNTIYF. For the CDR3, the DNA is TGCGCCAGCAGCTTCGGGGGAGCAAGCTCTGGAAACACCATATATTTT.

In its sample, this clonotype was seen a few times. The J gene is TRBJ2-7, the V gene TRBV12-3 or TRBV12-4, with 12 bases aligning to TRBD2. The J segment lost 7 bases and the V segment lost 5 bases, leaving 6 bases of the junction unmatched. This CDR3 comprises 14 residues. Here the CDR3 DNA reads TGTGCCAGCAGTCGACTAGCGGGAGATAAGGAGCAGTACTTC. Amino acid sequence: CASSRLAGDKEQYF.

This clonotype appeared a few times. DNA of the CDR3: TGTGCCAGCAGCCAAGTGGCCGGGAGGGACTACGAGCAGTACTTC. Amino acids: CASSQVAGRDYEQYF. This rearrangement joins TRBV14 to TRBJ2-7; 8 bases fit TRBD2. The germline CDR1 and CDR2 sequences are SGHDN and FVKESK. The length of the CDR3 is 15 residues. Trimming cost V 1 base and J 3 bases; bases outside gene matches: 5.

This clonotype was observed a few times. This rearrangement joins TRBV5-1 to TRBJ2-3; tentative D call: TRBD2 (7 bases). V was trimmed by 9 bases and J by 5 bases, leaving 22 bases between them. The V gene's germline CDR1 is SGHRS and CDR2 YFSETQ. The CDR3 is 15 residues long. The CDR3 spells CATRAGGASGDTQYF. CDR3 nucleotides: TGCGCCACCAGGGCTGGGGGGGCATCTGGAGATACGCAGTATTTT.